This is a list of T cell receptor beta chains from one sample in a study of T cell repertoires in cytomegalovirus infection. One entry per CDR3 protein, called by TCRdb with MiXCR from the reads. The table lists 550,000 to 850,000 distinct CDR3 sequences, 33% of them singletons. No antigen has been assigned to these receptors. The source was cultured PBMCs, collected from culture after CMV antigen stimulation. These receptors came from a human donor in good health (CMV status not recorded). Some clones in this sample may be carry-over from other donors' samples. Each CDR3 is given with its conserved first and last residue. D genes are given only for firm matches. Clone size appears in some rows only: once, few, many, or a class for an expanded clone.

d_gene: -
j_gene: TRBJ2-2
abundance: -
v_gene: TRBV6-2/TRBV6-3
CDR3aa: CASQETGITGELFF
CDR3nt: TGTGCCAGCCAGGAAACAGGCATCACCGGGGAGCTGTTTTTT

d_gene: TRBD2
j_gene: TRBJ2-3
abundance: -
v_gene: TRBV7-6
CDR3aa: CASSSDSGGAEDTQYF
CDR3nt: TGTGCCAGCAGCTCCGATAGCGGGGGGGCCGAAGATACGCAGTATTTT

d_gene: TRBD2
j_gene: TRBJ2-7
abundance: -
v_gene: TRBV4-3
CDR3aa: CASSAGLAGDEQYF
CDR3nt: TGCGCCAGCAGCGCCGGACTAGCGGGAGACGAGCAGTACTTC

d_gene: -
j_gene: TRBJ1-3
abundance: -
v_gene: TRBV7-2
CDR3aa: CASSLDHRGGNTIYF
CDR3nt: TGTGCCAGCAGCTTAGATCACCGCGGCGGAAACACCATATATTTT

d_gene: -
j_gene: TRBJ1-1
abundance: -
v_gene: TRBV29-1
CDR3aa: CSVPLGTEAFF
CDR3nt: TGCAGCGTCCCCCTGGGCACTGAAGCTTTCTTT

d_gene: -
j_gene: TRBJ1-1
abundance: many
v_gene: TRBV7-2
CDR3aa: CASSFGLGDYTEAFF
CDR3nt: TGTGCCAGCAGCTTCGGGTTGGGAGATTACACTGAAGCTTTCTTT

d_gene: -
j_gene: TRBJ2-3
abundance: few
v_gene: TRBV7-2
CDR3aa: CASSFLHTDTQYF
CDR3nt: TGTGCCAGCAGCTTTCTTCACACAGATACGCAGTATTTT

d_gene: -
j_gene: TRBJ1-3
abundance: many
v_gene: TRBV7-2
CDR3aa: CASSLGLGARSGNTIYF
CDR3nt: TGTGCCAGCAGCTTGGGTCTGGGGGCCCGCTCTGGAAACACCATATATTTT

d_gene: TRBD1
j_gene: TRBJ1-3
abundance: -
v_gene: TRBV2
CDR3aa: CAVRDRVGGPSGNTIYF
CDR3nt: TGTGCCGTCCGGGACAGGGTCGGTGGGCCCTCTGGAAACACCATATATTTT

d_gene: -
j_gene: TRBJ2-1
abundance: -
v_gene: TRBV19
CDR3aa: CASRGSRTSYNEQFF
CDR3nt: TGTGCCAGTAGGGGTAGCAGGACTTCCTACAATGAGCAGTTCTTC

d_gene: -
j_gene: TRBJ2-3
abundance: -
v_gene: TRBV11-2
CDR3aa: CASSLGARAGLSTDTQYF
CDR3nt: TGTGCCAGCAGCTTAGGGGCGAGAGCGGGCCTTAGCACAGATACGCAGTATTTT

d_gene: -
j_gene: TRBJ2-1
abundance: few
v_gene: TRBV7-8
CDR3aa: CASSLARYIPNNEQFF
CDR3nt: TGTGCCAGCAGCTTAGCGCGATATATCCCCAATAATGAGCAGTTCTTC

d_gene: -
j_gene: TRBJ2-3
abundance: -
v_gene: TRBV6-8
CDR3aa: CASSYSSGLTDTQYF
CDR3nt: TGTGCCAGCAGTTACAGTAGCGGCTTAACAGATACGCAGTATTTT

d_gene: -
j_gene: TRBJ1-5
abundance: -
v_gene: TRBV4-1
CDR3aa: CASSPQGISSQPQHF
CDR3nt: TGCGCCAGCAGCCCCCAGGGTATCTCTTCTCAGCCCCAGCATTTT

d_gene: -
j_gene: TRBJ1-1
abundance: -
v_gene: TRBV6-2/TRBV6-3
CDR3aa: CASSRAALNTEAFF
CDR3nt: TGTGCCAGCAGTCGTGCCGCCCTGAACACTGAAGCTTTCTTT

d_gene: TRBD1
j_gene: TRBJ1-2
abundance: -
v_gene: TRBV6-5
CDR3aa: CASSYTGGRGNYGYTF
CDR3nt: TGTGCCAGCAGTTACACAGGGGGCAGAGGAAACTATGGCTACACCTTC

d_gene: -
j_gene: TRBJ1-1
abundance: few
v_gene: TRBV4-1
CDR3aa: CASSQGVGRAGWNTEAFF
CDR3nt: TGCGCCAGCAGCCAAGGGGTTGGCAGGGCGGGCTGGAACACTGAAGCTTTCTTT

d_gene: TRBD2
j_gene: TRBJ2-7
abundance: -
v_gene: TRBV19
CDR3aa: CASSIQASGNYEQYF
CDR3nt: TGTGCCAGTAGCATCCAGGCTAGCGGGAACTACGAGCAGTACTTC

d_gene: TRBD1
j_gene: TRBJ2-1
abundance: -
v_gene: TRBV20-1
CDR3aa: CSARDRGWYEQFF
CDR3nt: TGCAGTGCAAGGGACAGGGGCTGGTATGAGCAGTTCTTC

d_gene: -
j_gene: TRBJ1-2
abundance: few
v_gene: TRBV7-2
CDR3aa: CASSGREGQYGYTF
CDR3nt: TGTGCCAGCAGCGGCCGAGAAGGGCAATATGGCTACACCTTC

d_gene: -
j_gene: TRBJ1-5
abundance: -
v_gene: TRBV12-3/TRBV12-4
CDR3aa: CASSLGRSRQPQHF
CDR3nt: TGTGCCAGCAGTTTAGGGCGGTCACGGCAGCCCCAGCATTTT

d_gene: -
j_gene: TRBJ2-7
abundance: -
v_gene: TRBV5-6
CDR3aa: CASSLNTGLSYEQYF
CDR3nt: TGTGCCAGCAGCTTGAATACGGGGCTCTCCTACGAGCAGTACTTC

d_gene: -
j_gene: TRBJ2-7
abundance: -
v_gene: TRBV4-3
CDR3aa: CASSQGAGSSYEQYF
CDR3nt: TGCGCCAGCAGCCAAGGCGCAGGGAGCTCCTACGAGCAGTACTTC

d_gene: -
j_gene: TRBJ2-3
abundance: few
v_gene: TRBV7-2
CDR3aa: CASSPRTNTDTQYF
CDR3nt: TGTGCCAGCAGCCCCCGGACAAACACAGATACGCAGTATTTT

d_gene: -
j_gene: TRBJ2-5
abundance: many
v_gene: TRBV7-8
CDR3aa: CASSPGRIIGETQYF
CDR3nt: TGTGCCAGCAGCCCGGGACGGATCATCGGGGAGACCCAGTACTTC

d_gene: -
j_gene: TRBJ1-5
abundance: -
v_gene: TRBV20-1
CDR3aa: CSARVGGNQPQHF
CDR3nt: TGCAGTGCTAGAGTAGGGGGGAATCAGCCCCAGCATTTT

d_gene: -
j_gene: TRBJ2-7
abundance: -
v_gene: TRBV7-2
CDR3aa: CASSSTWGDEQYF
CDR3nt: TGTGCCAGCAGCTCGACGTGGGGGGACGAGCAGTACTTC

d_gene: -
j_gene: TRBJ1-5
abundance: few
v_gene: TRBV15
CDR3aa: CATSRVEKNQPQHF
CDR3nt: TGTGCCACCAGCAGAGTGGAGAAGAATCAGCCCCAGCATTTT

d_gene: -
j_gene: TRBJ2-7
abundance: few
v_gene: TRBV7-9
CDR3aa: CAVRGTSIRYEQYF
CDR3nt: TGTGCAGTACGTGGGACAAGCATTCGTTACGAGCAGTACTTC

d_gene: TRBD2
j_gene: TRBJ2-3
abundance: few
v_gene: TRBV4-1
CDR3aa: CASSQDGTSGATDTQYF
CDR3nt: TGCGCCAGCAGCCAAGATGGGACTAGCGGGGCCACAGATACGCAGTATTTT

d_gene: -
j_gene: TRBJ1-5
abundance: -
v_gene: TRBV12-3/TRBV12-4
CDR3aa: CASSSYSGAQPQHF
CDR3nt: TGTGCCAGCAGTAGCTACTCAGGGGCACAGCCCCAGCATTTT

d_gene: TRBD1
j_gene: TRBJ1-2
abundance: few
v_gene: TRBV12-3/TRBV12-4
CDR3aa: CASRPGTGNYGYTF
CDR3nt: TGTGCCAGCAGACCCGGGACAGGGAACTATGGCTACACCTTC

d_gene: -
j_gene: TRBJ1-1
abundance: -
v_gene: TRBV6-1
CDR3aa: CASSANPGGMNTEASF
CDR3nt: TGTGCCAGCAGTGCCAATCCGGGGGGAATGAACACTGAAGCTTCCTTT

d_gene: -
j_gene: TRBJ2-7
abundance: -
v_gene: TRBV25-1
CDR3aa: CASSEWVEQYF
CDR3nt: TGTGCCAGCAGTGAATGGGTCGAGCAGTACTTC

d_gene: TRBD2
j_gene: TRBJ2-5
abundance: -
v_gene: TRBV4-2
CDR3aa: CASSQVEDAAGGGAQYF
CDR3nt: TGTGCCAGCAGCCAAGTAGAGGACGCGGCGGGGGGGGGAGCCCAGTACTTC

d_gene: TRBD1
j_gene: TRBJ2-7
abundance: many
v_gene: TRBV7-2
CDR3aa: CASSSTGGPTYEQYF
CDR3nt: TGTGCCAGCAGCTCGACAGGGGGACCGACCTACGAGCAGTACTTC

d_gene: -
j_gene: TRBJ2-2
abundance: -
v_gene: TRBV10-3
CDR3aa: CAISESVLQSGRTGELFF
CDR3nt: TGTGCCATCAGTGAGTCGGTCCTGCAGTCCGGTAGGACCGGGGAGCTGTTTTTT

d_gene: -
j_gene: TRBJ2-2
abundance: -
v_gene: TRBV7-2
CDR3aa: CASSWGDPLYTGELFF
CDR3nt: TGTGCCAGCAGCTGGGGGGACCCCCTGTACACCGGGGAGCTGTTTTTT

d_gene: TRBD1
j_gene: TRBJ1-6
abundance: -
v_gene: TRBV7-2
CDR3aa: CASSLAGTGPRSPLHF
CDR3nt: TGTGCCAGCAGCTTAGCCGGGACAGGACCGCGATCACCCCTCCACTTT

d_gene: -
j_gene: TRBJ1-6
abundance: few
v_gene: TRBV20-1
CDR3aa: CSATRGGRNSPLHF
CDR3nt: TGCAGTGCCACCCGGGGGGGTAGGAATTCACCCCTCCACTTT

d_gene: -
j_gene: TRBJ2-7
abundance: -
v_gene: TRBV10-3
CDR3aa: CAISDAGSATYEQYF
CDR3nt: TGTGCCATCAGTGATGCAGGGAGTGCGACCTACGAGCAGTACTTC

d_gene: -
j_gene: TRBJ2-1
abundance: once
v_gene: TRBV3-1
CDR3aa: CASSQLRSAPQFF
CDR3nt: TGTGCCAGCAGCCAGCTTAGGAGCGCCCCACAGTTCTTC

d_gene: TRBD2
j_gene: TRBJ2-3
abundance: few
v_gene: TRBV4-2
CDR3aa: CASSQAPWTSGGSTDTQYF
CDR3nt: TGTGCCAGCAGCCAAGCCCCCTGGACTAGCGGGGGGAGCACAGATACGCAGTATTTT

d_gene: -
j_gene: TRBJ2-5
abundance: -
v_gene: TRBV28
CDR3aa: CASRLRDNRFQETQYF
CDR3nt: TGTGCCAGCAGACTCCGGGACAACAGGTTCCAAGAGACCCAGTACTTC

d_gene: -
j_gene: TRBJ1-2
abundance: -
v_gene: TRBV12-3/TRBV12-4
CDR3aa: CASSPYTPLGTF
CDR3nt: TGTGCCAGCAGCCCATATACACCCCTGGGGACCTTC

d_gene: -
j_gene: TRBJ2-3
abundance: -
v_gene: TRBV7-6
CDR3aa: CASSPNSGTDTQYF
CDR3nt: TGTGCCAGCAGCCCCAATTCTGGGACAGATACGCAGTATTTT

d_gene: TRBD2
j_gene: TRBJ2-1
abundance: -
v_gene: TRBV10-3
CDR3aa: CAISSTLAGAYNEQFF
CDR3nt: TGTGCCATCAGTTCTACTCTAGCGGGGGCCTACAATGAGCAGTTCTTC

d_gene: -
j_gene: TRBJ2-5
abundance: few
v_gene: TRBV19
CDR3aa: CASSIRPLGRVAQYF
CDR3nt: TGTGCCAGTAGTATTAGGCCCCTTGGCCGGGTGGCCCAGTACTTC

d_gene: -
j_gene: TRBJ1-6
abundance: many
v_gene: TRBV7-2
CDR3aa: CASSLVGDENSPLHF
CDR3nt: TGTGCCAGCAGCTTGGTGGGAGACGAAAATTCACCCCTCCACTTT

d_gene: -
j_gene: TRBJ1-3
abundance: -
v_gene: TRBV7-6
CDR3aa: CASSFGTRDTIYF
CDR3nt: TGTGCCAGCAGCTTTGGGACGCGAGACACCATATATTTT

d_gene: TRBD2
j_gene: TRBJ2-1
abundance: -
v_gene: TRBV4-3
CDR3aa: CASSQELTSGRSYNEQFF
CDR3nt: TGCGCCAGCAGCCAAGAGTTGACTAGCGGGAGGTCCTACAATGAGCAGTTCTTC

d_gene: -
j_gene: TRBJ2-6
abundance: -
v_gene: TRBV24-1
CDR3aa: CATSATASSGANVLTF
CDR3nt: TGTGCCACCAGTGCCACAGCCTCCTCTGGGGCCAACGTCCTGACTTTC

d_gene: -
j_gene: TRBJ2-1
abundance: -
v_gene: TRBV12-3/TRBV12-4
CDR3aa: CASSLPGNEQFF
CDR3nt: TGTGCCAGCAGTTTACCCGGCAATGAGCAGTTCTTC